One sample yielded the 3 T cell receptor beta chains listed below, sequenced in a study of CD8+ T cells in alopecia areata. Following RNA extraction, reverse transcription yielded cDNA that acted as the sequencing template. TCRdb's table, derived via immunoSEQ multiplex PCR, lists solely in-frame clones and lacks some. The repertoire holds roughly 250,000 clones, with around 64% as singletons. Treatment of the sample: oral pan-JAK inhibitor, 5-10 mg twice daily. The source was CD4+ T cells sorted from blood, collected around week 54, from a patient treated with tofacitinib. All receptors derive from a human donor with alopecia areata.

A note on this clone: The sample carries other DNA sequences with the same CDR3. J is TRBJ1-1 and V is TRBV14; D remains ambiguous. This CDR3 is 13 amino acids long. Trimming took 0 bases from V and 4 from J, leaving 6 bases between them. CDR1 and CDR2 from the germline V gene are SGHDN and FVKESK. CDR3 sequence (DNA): TGTGCCAGCAGCCAAGAGGTGGGCACTGAAGCTTTCTTT. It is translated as CASSQEVGTEAFF.

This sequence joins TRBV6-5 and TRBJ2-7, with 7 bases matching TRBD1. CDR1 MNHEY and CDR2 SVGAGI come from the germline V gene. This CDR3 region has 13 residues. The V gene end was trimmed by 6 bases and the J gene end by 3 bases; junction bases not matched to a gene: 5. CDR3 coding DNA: TGTGCCAGCAGGATGACAGGGTTCTACGAGCAGTACTTC. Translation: CASRMTGFYEQYF.

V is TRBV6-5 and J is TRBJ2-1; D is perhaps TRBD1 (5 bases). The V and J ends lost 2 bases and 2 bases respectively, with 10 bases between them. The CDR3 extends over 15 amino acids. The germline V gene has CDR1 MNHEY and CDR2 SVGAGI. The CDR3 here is CASSYEDNTYNEQFF. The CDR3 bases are TGTGCCAGCAGTTACGAGGACAACACCTACAATGAGCAGTTCTTC.